A single sample gave rise to the 5 T cell receptor beta chains below, sequenced in a study of blood T cell repertoires in COVID-19. The data were produced by immunoSEQ multiplex PCR, yet TCRdb's version contains in-frame clones alone and is incomplete. The sample holds under 200,000 clones, about four fifths seen once. Sequenced: PBMCs or T cells enriched from blood (not recorded which). The receptors derive from a man aged 60 to 69 who had recovered from COVID-19.

The CDR3 nucleotides are TGTGCCAGCAGCTTAAGTCAGGGCAACTACGAGCAGTACTTC. Encoded protein: CASSLSQGNYEQYF. The genes are TRBV7-8 and TRBJ2-7; D possibly corresponds to TRBD1 (5 bases). The CDR3 covers 14 residues. Per germline, CDR1 SGHVS and CDR2 FQNEAQ. Trimming took 2 bases from V and 3 from J, leaving 11 bases between them.

This clone was recorded a few times. The V and J genes are TRBV11-2 and TRBJ1-5; tentative D call: TRBD1 (5 bases). V gave up 4 bases and J gave up 4 bases, with 8 bases separating them. The CDR3 is 13 residues long. Germline CDR1 and CDR2: SGHAT and FQNNGV. The chain's CDR3 is CASSSQGNQPQHF. DNA of the CDR3: TGTGCCAGCAGCTCGCAGGGAAATCAGCCCCAGCATTTT.

J is TRBJ2-1 and V is TRBV19; 8 bases map to TRBD2. Trimming cost V 7 bases and J 4 bases; bases outside gene matches: 3. This CDR3 contains 13 residues. From germline, CDR1 is LNHDA and CDR2 SQIVND (reference sequence). CDR3 sequence (DNA): TGTGCCAGTACGGCTAGCGGGTACAATGAGCAGTTCTTC. It is translated as CASTASGYNEQFF.

The chain carries TRBV6-5 and TRBJ1-1; 7 bases align to TRBD1. Germline values: CDR1 MNHEY, CDR2 SVGAGI. V lost 8 bases, J lost 4 bases, and 4 bases stayed unmatched. CDR3 length: 12 residues. The CDR3 protein is CASHYRGTEAFF. The CDR3 DNA follows: TGTGCCAGCCATTACAGGGGCACTGAAGCTTTCTTT.

This chain links TRBV2 with TRBJ2-7, with 13 bases fitting TRBD2. Germline V gene sequence: CDR1 SNHLY, CDR2 FYNNEI. The length of the CDR3 is 14 residues. Losses at the gene ends were 6 bases for V and 7 bases for J; bases not matched to a gene: 6. CDR3 nucleotide sequence: TGTGCCAGCAGGGGGACTAGCGGGGTGTCAGAGCAGTACTTC. This codes for CASRGTSGVSEQYF.